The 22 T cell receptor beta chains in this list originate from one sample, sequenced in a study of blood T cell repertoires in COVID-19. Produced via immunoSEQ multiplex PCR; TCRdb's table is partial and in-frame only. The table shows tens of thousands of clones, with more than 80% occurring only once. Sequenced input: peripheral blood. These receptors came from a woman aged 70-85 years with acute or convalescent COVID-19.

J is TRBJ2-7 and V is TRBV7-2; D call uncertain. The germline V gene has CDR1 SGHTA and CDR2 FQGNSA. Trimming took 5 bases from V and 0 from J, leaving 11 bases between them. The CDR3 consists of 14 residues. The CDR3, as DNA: TGTGCCAGCAGCGGGCGTGGTTCCTCCTACGAGCAGTACTTC. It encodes CASSGRGSSYEQYF.

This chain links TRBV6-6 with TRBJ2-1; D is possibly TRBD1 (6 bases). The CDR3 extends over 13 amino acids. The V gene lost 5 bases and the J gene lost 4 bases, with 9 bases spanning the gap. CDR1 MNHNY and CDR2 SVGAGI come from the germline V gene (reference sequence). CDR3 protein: CASSTGQYNEQFF. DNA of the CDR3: TGTGCCAGCAGTACCGGACAGTACAATGAGCAGTTCTTC.

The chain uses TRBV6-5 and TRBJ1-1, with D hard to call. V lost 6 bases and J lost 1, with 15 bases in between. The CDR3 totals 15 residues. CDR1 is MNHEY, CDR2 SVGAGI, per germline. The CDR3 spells CASSQLDWRNTEAFF. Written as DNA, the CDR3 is TGTGCCAGCAGCCAGTTGGACTGGAGGAACACTGAAGCTTTCTTT.

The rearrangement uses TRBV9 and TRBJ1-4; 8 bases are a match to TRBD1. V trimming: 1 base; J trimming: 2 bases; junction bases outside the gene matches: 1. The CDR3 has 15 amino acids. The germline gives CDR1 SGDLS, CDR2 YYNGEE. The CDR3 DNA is TGTGCCAGCAGCGTACAGGGGGCGACTAATGAAAAACTGTTTTTT. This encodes CASSVQGATNEKLFF.

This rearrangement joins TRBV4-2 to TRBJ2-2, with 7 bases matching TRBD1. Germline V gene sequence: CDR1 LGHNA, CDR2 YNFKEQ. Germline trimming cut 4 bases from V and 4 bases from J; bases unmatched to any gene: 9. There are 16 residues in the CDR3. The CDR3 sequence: CASSPRRDRSTGELFF. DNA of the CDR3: TGTGCCAGCAGCCCCCGCCGGGACAGATCCACCGGGGAGCTGTTTTTT.

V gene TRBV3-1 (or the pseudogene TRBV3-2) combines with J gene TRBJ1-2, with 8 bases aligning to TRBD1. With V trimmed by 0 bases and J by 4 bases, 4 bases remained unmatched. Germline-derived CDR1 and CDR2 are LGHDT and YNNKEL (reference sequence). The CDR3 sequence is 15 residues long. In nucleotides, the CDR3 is TGTGCCAGCAGCCAAGATGGGGGACAGGCCTATGGCTACACCTTC. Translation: CASSQDGGQAYGYTF.

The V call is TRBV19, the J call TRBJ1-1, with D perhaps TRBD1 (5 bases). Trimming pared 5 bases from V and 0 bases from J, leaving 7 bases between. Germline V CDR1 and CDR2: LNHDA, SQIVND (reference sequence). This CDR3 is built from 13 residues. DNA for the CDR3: TGTGCCAGTAGTGGGGCATTGAACACTGAAGCTTTCTTT. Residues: CASSGALNTEAFF. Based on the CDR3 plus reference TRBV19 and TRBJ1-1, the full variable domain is DGGITQSPKYLFRKEGQNVTLSCEQNLNHDAMYWYRQDPGQGLRLIYYSQIVNDFQKGDIAEGYSVSREKKESFPLTVTSAQKNPTAFYLCASSGALNTEAFFGQGTRLTVV.

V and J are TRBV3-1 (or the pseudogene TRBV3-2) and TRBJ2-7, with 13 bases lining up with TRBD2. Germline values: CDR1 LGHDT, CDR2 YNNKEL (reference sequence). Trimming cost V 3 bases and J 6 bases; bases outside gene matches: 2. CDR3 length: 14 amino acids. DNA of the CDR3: TGTGCCAGCAGCCAGGGACTAGCGGGGCTCGAGCAGTACTTC. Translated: CASSQGLAGLEQYF.

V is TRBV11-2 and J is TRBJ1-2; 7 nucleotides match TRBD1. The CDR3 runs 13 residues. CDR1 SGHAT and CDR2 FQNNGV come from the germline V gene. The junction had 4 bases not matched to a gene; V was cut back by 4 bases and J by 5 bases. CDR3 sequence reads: CASSSGTAYGYTF. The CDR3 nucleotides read TGTGCCAGCAGCTCCGGGACAGCTTATGGCTACACCTTC.

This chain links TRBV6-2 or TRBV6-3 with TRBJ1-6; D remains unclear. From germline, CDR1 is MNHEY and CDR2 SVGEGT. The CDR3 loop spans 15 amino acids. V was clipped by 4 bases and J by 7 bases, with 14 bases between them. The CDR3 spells CASSSGSSLNSPLHF. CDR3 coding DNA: TGTGCCAGCAGTTCAGGATCCTCTCTAAATTCACCCCTCCACTTT.

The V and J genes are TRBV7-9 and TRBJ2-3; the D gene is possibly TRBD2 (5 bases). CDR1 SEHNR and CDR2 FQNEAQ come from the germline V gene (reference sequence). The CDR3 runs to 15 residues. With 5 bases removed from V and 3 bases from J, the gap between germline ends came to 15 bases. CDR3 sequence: CASSTGWSETDTQYF. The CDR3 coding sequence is TGTGCCAGCAGCACGGGGTGGTCCGAAACAGATACGCAGTATTTT.

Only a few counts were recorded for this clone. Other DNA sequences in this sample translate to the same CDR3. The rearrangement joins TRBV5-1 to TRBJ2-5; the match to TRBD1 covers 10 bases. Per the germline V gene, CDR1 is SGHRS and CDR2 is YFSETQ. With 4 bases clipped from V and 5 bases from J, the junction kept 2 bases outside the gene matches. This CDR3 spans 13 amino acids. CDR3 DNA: TGCGCCAGCAGCCTGGGACAGGGGGAGACCCAGTACTTC. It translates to CASSLGQGETQYF.

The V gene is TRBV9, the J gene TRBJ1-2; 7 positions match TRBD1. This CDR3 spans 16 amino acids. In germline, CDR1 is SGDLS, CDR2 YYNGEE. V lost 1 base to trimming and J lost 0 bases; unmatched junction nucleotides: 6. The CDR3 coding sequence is TGTGCCAGCAGCGTACGTAGGGGGCACGCTAACTATGGCTACACCTTC. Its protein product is CASSVRRGHANYGYTF.

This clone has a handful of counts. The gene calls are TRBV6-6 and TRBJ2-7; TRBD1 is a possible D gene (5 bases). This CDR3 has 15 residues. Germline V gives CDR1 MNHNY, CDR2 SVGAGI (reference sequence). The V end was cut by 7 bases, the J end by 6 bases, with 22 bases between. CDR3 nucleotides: TGTGCCAGCACCAAGGTAGACCAGGGATCAGGCGAGCAGTACTTC. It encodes CASTKVDQGSGEQYF.

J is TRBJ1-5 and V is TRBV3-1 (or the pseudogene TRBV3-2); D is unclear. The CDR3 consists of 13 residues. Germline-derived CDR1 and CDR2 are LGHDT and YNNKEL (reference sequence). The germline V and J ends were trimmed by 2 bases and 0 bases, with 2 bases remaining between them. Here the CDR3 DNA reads TGTGCCAGCAGCCAACTTAGCAATCAGCCCCAGCATTTT. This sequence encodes CASSQLSNQPQHF.

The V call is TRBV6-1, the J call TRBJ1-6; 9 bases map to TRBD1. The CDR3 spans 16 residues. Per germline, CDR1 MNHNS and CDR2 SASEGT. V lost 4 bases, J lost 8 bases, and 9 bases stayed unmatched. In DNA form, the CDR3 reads TGTGCCAGCAGTGCCGCGGGACAGGGTACAGATTCACCCCTCCACTTT. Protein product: CASSAAGQGTDSPLHF.

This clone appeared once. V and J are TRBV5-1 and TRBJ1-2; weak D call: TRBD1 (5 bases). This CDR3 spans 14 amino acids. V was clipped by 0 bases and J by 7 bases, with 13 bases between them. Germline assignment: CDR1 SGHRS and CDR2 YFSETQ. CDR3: CASSLEAREGGYTF. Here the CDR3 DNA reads TGCGCCAGCAGCTTGGAGGCCAGGGAGGGTGGCTACACCTTC.

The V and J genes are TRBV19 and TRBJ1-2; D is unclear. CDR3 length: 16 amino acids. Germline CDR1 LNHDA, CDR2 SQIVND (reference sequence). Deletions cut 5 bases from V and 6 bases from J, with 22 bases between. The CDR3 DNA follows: TGTGCCAGTAGTCCGCGGTTCGCCTCGTGGGGAGATGGCTACACCTTC. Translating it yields CASSPRFASWGDGYTF.

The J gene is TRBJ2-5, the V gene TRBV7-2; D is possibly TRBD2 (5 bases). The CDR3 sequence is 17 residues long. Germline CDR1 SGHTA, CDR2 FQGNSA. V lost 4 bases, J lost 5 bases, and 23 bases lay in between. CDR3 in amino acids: CASSSPPGGGLRETQYF. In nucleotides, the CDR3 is TGTGCCAGCAGCTCCCCACCTGGAGGTGGTCTCAGGGAGACCCAGTACTTC.

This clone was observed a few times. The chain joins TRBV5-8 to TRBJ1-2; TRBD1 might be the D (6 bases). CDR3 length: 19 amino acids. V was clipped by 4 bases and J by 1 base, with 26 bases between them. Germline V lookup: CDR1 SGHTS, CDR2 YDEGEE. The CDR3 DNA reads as TGTGCCAGCAGCCAATCCTACGGTCGACAGGACATCCTTAACTATGGCTACACCTTC. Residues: CASSQSYGRQDILNYGYTF.

The CDR3 DNA sequence: TGTGCCAGCAGTGTACAGGGCTATAATTCACCCCTCCACTTT. It codes for CASSVQGYNSPLHF. V is TRBV27 and J is TRBJ1-6, with TRBD1 as a possible D gene (6 bases). Per germline, CDR1 MNHEY and CDR2 SMNVEV (reference sequence). The CDR3 sequence is 14 residues long. Trimming pared 5 bases from V and 3 bases from J, leaving 8 bases between.

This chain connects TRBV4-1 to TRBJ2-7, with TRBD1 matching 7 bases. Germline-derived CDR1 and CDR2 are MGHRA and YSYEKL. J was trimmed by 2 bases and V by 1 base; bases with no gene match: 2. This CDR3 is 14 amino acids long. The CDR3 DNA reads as TGCGCCAGCAGCCAAGTACAGGGGCCCTACGAGCAGTACTTC. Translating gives CASSQVQGPYEQYF.